This is a list of T cell receptor beta chains from one sample in a study of T cells after yellow fever vaccination. TCRdb passed the 5' RACE reads through MiXCR, listing each CDR3 protein once. The sample records roughly 180,000 distinct CDR3 sequences, approximately 6.2% being singletons. The input for sequencing was CD4+ T cells sorted from PBMCs, taken on the day of the first yellow fever vaccination. These receptors were collected from a man between 18 and 29 years old who received the YFV17D yellow fever vaccine. CDR3s include the opening cysteine and the closing phenylalanine or tryptophan. D genes are given only for firm matches. Not all rows give a size; the values are once, few, many and, for expanded clones, a class.

v_call	d_call	j_call	clone_size	cdr3_aa	cdr3_nt
TRBV12-3/TRBV12-4	NA	TRBJ1-2	NA	CASSSGRYYGYTF	TGTGCCAGCAGTTCCGGCAGGTACTATGGCTACACCTTC
TRBV12-3/TRBV12-4	NA	TRBJ1-3	NA	CASSMGHPGRNTIYF	TGTGCCAGCAGCATGGGACACCCTGGCAGAAACACCATATATTTT
TRBV10-3	NA	TRBJ2-1	many	CAIKSGENNEQFF	TGTGCCATCAAGTCTGGGGAAAACAATGAGCAGTTCTTC
TRBV11-2	NA	TRBJ2-3	few	CASSLGWGTDTQYF	TGTGCCAGCAGCTTAGGTTGGGGCACAGATACGCAGTATTTT
TRBV7-3	TRBD2	TRBJ2-1	many	CASSLIAGGPSEQFF	TGTGCCAGCAGCCTTATAGCGGGGGGGCCTTCTGAGCAGTTCTTC
TRBV24-1	TRBD1	TRBJ1-2	few	CATSGAGQGDYGYTF	TGTGCCACCAGTGGGGCGGGACAGGGAGACTATGGCTACACCTTC
TRBV25-1	NA	TRBJ2-3	many	CASSESVSTDTQYF	TGTGCCAGCAGTGAATCGGTTAGCACAGATACGCAGTATTTT
TRBV4-3	NA	TRBJ1-1	few	CASSRSWTETGEAFF	TGCGCCAGCAGCCGATCTTGGACAGAAACGGGGGAAGCTTTCTTT
TRBV5-1	NA	TRBJ2-2	few	CASSFSGRGELFF	TGCGCCAGCAGCTTTTCAGGGCGCGGGGAGCTGTTTTTT
TRBV7-9	TRBD1	TRBJ1-2	few	CASSFSGGNYGYTF	TGTGCCAGCAGCTTTTCAGGGGGCAACTATGGCTACACCTTC
TRBV6-1	NA	TRBJ1-6	NA	CASTVYRANSPLHF	TGTGCCAGCACTGTCTACAGGGCTAATTCACCCCTCCACTTT
TRBV5-1	NA	TRBJ2-5	many	CASSSVADQETQYF	TGCGCCAGCAGCTCTGTAGCCGACCAAGAGACCCAGTACTTC
TRBV7-2	NA	TRBJ2-3	many	CASSRAEGGTQYF	TGTGCCAGCAGTAGGGCGGAGGGAGGTACGCAGTATTTT
TRBV28	TRBD2	TRBJ2-3	many	CASRRGGGTDTQYF	TGTGCCAGCAGGCGGGGGGGAGGCACAGATACGCAGTATTTT
TRBV5-4	TRBD2	TRBJ2-3	many	CASSPGLAGGLTDTQYF	TGTGCCAGCAGCCCAGGACTAGCGGGGGGGCTGACAGATACGCAGTATTTT
TRBV4-3	TRBD1	TRBJ1-1	NA	CASSSFQGAEAFF	TGCGCCAGCAGCTCCTTTCAGGGGGCTGAAGCTTTCTTT
TRBV25-1	NA	TRBJ1-5	NA	CASSEHGGTQPQHF	TGTGCCAGCAGTGAACATGGGGGGACTCAGCCCCAGCATTTT
TRBV11-3	NA	TRBJ2-1	NA	CASSLGAAAYNEQFF	TGTGCCAGCAGTTTAGGGGCAGCGGCCTACAATGAGCAGTTCTTC
TRBV20-1	NA	TRBJ2-5	few	CSATGLYQETQYF	TGCAGTGCTACGGGACTGTACCAAGAGACCCAGTACTTC
TRBV7-6	NA	TRBJ1-6	few	CASRFDRSFGTLHF	TGTGCCAGCAGGTTCGACAGGTCCTTTGGGACCCTCCACTTT
TRBV6-2/TRBV6-3	NA	TRBJ2-7	NA	CASSYPRDSYEQYF	TGTGCCAGCAGTTACCCACGGGATTCCTACGAGCAGTACTTC
TRBV5-1	NA	TRBJ2-3	many	CASTPLPGAADTQYF	TGCGCCAGCACCCCACTTCCCGGGGCGGCAGATACGCAGTATTTT
TRBV5-4	NA	TRBJ2-3	few	CASSLGTSDTQYF	TGTGCCAGCAGCTTGGGTACGTCGGATACGCAGTATTTT